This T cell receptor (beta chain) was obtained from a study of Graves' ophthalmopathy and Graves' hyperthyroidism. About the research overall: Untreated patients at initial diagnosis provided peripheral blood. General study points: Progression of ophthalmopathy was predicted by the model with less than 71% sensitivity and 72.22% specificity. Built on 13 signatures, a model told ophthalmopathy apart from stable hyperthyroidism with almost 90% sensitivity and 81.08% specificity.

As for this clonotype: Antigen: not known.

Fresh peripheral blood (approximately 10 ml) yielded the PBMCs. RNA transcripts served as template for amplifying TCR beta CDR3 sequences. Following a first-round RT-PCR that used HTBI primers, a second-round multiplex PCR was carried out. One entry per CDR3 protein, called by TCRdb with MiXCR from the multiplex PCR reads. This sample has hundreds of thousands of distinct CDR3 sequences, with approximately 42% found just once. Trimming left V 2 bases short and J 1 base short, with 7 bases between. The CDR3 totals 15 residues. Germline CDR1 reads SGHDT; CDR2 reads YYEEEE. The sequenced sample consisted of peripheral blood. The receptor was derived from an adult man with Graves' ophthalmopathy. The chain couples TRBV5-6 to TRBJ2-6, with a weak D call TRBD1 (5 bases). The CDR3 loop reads CASSFRVSGANVLTF. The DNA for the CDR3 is TGTGCCAGCAGCTTCAGGGTTTCTGGGGCCAACGTCCTGACTTTC.